Shown below are 29 T cell receptor beta chains from a single sample sequenced in a study of cytomegalovirus exposure and HLA in healthy donors. With 60 Vbeta and 13 Jbeta primers, the PCR was carried out. TCRdb keeps only in-frame clones here, not all; method: immunoSEQ multiplex PCR. The sample yields approximately 120,000 clones, about four fifths seen once. Sequenced material: PBMCs. These receptors all stem from a woman aged 40 to 50 in good health and CMV-seropositive.

The V and J genes are TRBV7-9 and TRBJ2-1; 7 bases match TRBD1. The CDR3 runs to 16 residues. Trimming at V came to 5 bases and at J to 4 bases, leaving 11 bases not matched to a gene. Germline V lookup: CDR1 SEHNR, CDR2 FQNEAQ (reference sequence). The CDR3 loop reads CASSPYLGTAYNEQFF. CDR3 in DNA: TGTGCCAGCAGCCCTTATCTAGGGACAGCATACAATGAGCAGTTCTTC.

The rearrangement joins TRBV5-4 to TRBJ2-5, with D hard to call. The assigned J gene may be wrong: the sequence end matches TRBJ2-7 better. Germline lookup yields CDR1 SGHNT and CDR2 YYREEE (reference sequence). CDR3 length: 15 residues. The CDR3 DNA follows: TGTGCCAGCAGCTTAGTTGGGCCCGGATATTACGAGCAGTACTTC. It is translated as CASSLVGPGYYEQYF.

This clone turned up a few times. V usage is TRBV4-3 and J usage is TRBJ2-2; 7 bases line up with TRBD2. Losses at the gene ends were 3 bases for V and 6 bases for J; bases not matched to a gene: 7. Germline V gene sequence: CDR1 LGHNA, CDR2 YSLEER. The CDR3 is 15 residues long. The CDR3 bases are TGCGCCAGCAGCCAGGGGCGGGAGTATGCCGGGGAGCTGTTTTTT. Translating gives CASSQGREYAGELFF.

The CDR3 region is CASKKELAGVRAQFF. DNA for the CDR3: TGTGCCAGCAAAAAAGAACTAGCGGGAGTAAGGGCACAGTTCTTC. The chain links TRBV6-5 to TRBJ2-1, with 11 bases aligning to TRBD2. The CDR3 contains 15 residues. The ends lost 7 bases at V and 13 bases at J; junction bases unmatched: 15. Germline CDR1 and CDR2: MNHEY and SVGAGI.

The chain recombines TRBV5-1 with TRBJ2-1; TRBD2 matches 11 bases. Losses at the gene ends were 4 bases for V and 0 bases for J; bases not matched to a gene: 12. The CDR3 loop spans 19 amino acids. Per germline, CDR1 SGHRS and CDR2 YFSETQ. The CDR3 DNA is TGCGCCAGCAGCCCTTTACTAGCGGGGGTAGCCAGCTCCTACAATGAGCAGTTCTTC. This translates into CASSPLLAGVASSYNEQFF.

The chain is built from TRBV28 and TRBJ2-3, with 13 bases identical to TRBD2. This CDR3 has 14 residues. CDR1 is MDHEN and CDR2 is SYDVKM in the germline V gene. Trimming cost V 6 bases and J 9 bases; bases outside gene matches: 6. The CDR3: CASRGTSGERTQYF. CDR3 coding DNA: TGTGCCAGCAGGGGGACTAGCGGGGAGAGGACGCAGTATTTT.

This clone came up a few times. The chain carries TRBV7-9 and TRBJ2-5, with TRBD2 identical over 13 bases. CDR3 length: 16 residues. Per the germline V gene, CDR1 is SEHNR and CDR2 is FQNEAQ (reference sequence). V shed 10 bases and J 3 bases; nucleotides not matched to a gene: 11. CDR3 nucleotide sequence: TGTGCCACCACACTAGCGGGGGGGGTAGCAGAAGAGACCCAGTACTTC. Amino acids: CATTLAGGVAEETQYF. Together with reference TRBV7-9 and TRBJ2-5, the CDR3 gives the full variable domain: DTGVSQNPRHKITKRGQNVTFRCDPISEHNRLYWYRQTLGQGPEFLTYFQNEAQLEKSRLLSDRFSAERPKGSFSTLEIQRTEQGDSAMYLCATTLAGGVAEETQYFGPGTRLLVL.

This chain uses TRBV5-1 with TRBJ1-1; no clear D. The CDR3 loop spans 13 amino acids. Germline V lookup: CDR1 SGHRS, CDR2 YFSETQ. Trimming removed 1 base at V and 1 base at J, with 5 bases between. DNA of the CDR3: TGCGCCAGCAGCTTGTTCGGGAACACTGAAGCTTTCTTT. Translation: CASSLFGNTEAFF.

This clone has more than one count but fewer than ten. The chain combines TRBV28 with TRBJ1-2; TRBD1 matches 11 bases. Germline CDR1 is MDHEN and CDR2 is SYDVKM. The CDR3 is 14 amino acids. The V gene end was trimmed by 5 bases and the J gene end by 4 bases; junction bases not matched to a gene: 3. The CDR3, as DNA: TGTGCCAGCAGTGGGGGACAGGGGGTCTATGGCTACACCTTC. Amino acid sequence: CASSGGQGVYGYTF.

This chain uses TRBV27 with TRBJ1-4; D is undetermined. The CDR3 length is 13 residues. Trimming removed 8 bases at V and 1 base at J, with 8 bases between. CDR1 is MNHEY and CDR2 is SMNVEV in the germline V gene (reference sequence). The CDR3 reads CASGPRTNEKLFF. The CDR3 DNA reads as TGTGCCAGCGGGCCCAGAACTAATGAAAAACTGTTTTTT.

The chain carries TRBV6-5 and TRBJ2-7; TRBD2 aligns across 13 bases. This CDR3 is built from 14 residues. Trimming took 4 bases from V and 3 from J; bases not matched to a gene: 0. CDR1 and CDR2 from the germline V gene are MNHEY and SVGAGI. CDR3 protein: CASSWTSGSYEQYF. CDR3 nucleotide sequence: TGTGCCAGCAGTTGGACTAGCGGGAGCTACGAGCAGTACTTC.

The CDR3: CAWSVTGLSYEQYF. For the CDR3, the DNA is TGTGCCTGGAGTGTGACAGGGCTCTCCTACGAGCAGTACTTC. The chain carries TRBV30 and TRBJ2-5; 7 positions match TRBD1. The tail of the sequence fits TRBJ2-7 better, so the J call may be wrong. CDR3 length: 14 residues. Germline CDR1 is GTSNPN and CDR2 is SVGIG (reference sequence).

The chain couples TRBV28 to TRBJ2-5; 8 bases are shared with TRBD1. CDR1 is MDHEN and CDR2 is SYDVKM in the germline V gene. V trimming: 3 bases; J trimming: 4 bases; junction bases outside the gene matches: 7. There are 15 residues in the CDR3. As DNA, the CDR3 is TGTGCCAGCAGTTTTTCGTCAGGGGGCCGAGAGACCCAGTACTTC. Translating gives CASSFSSGGRETQYF.

The V gene is TRBV5-1, the J gene TRBJ2-1; 11 bases agree with TRBD2. Trimming at V came to 5 bases and at J to 3 bases, leaving 10 bases not matched to a gene. The germline V gene has CDR1 SGHRS and CDR2 YFSETQ. This CDR3 has 17 amino acids. This CDR3 is CASRATPGLADYNEQFF. The CDR3, as DNA: TGCGCCAGCAGAGCTACCCCGGGACTAGCGGACTACAATGAGCAGTTCTTC.

In this sample, this clone turned up once. The chain combines TRBV1 with TRBJ1-3; the table assigns TRBD1, which was not confirmed against the DNA. TRBV1 is a pseudogene segment. The CDR3 contains 13 residues. CDR3 in amino acids: CTSSQSSPGTIYF. The DNA for the CDR3 is TGCACCAGCAGCCAGAGTTCCCCAGGCACCATATATTTT.

The V call is TRBV28, the J call TRBJ1-2, with no clear D. Germline CDR1 and CDR2: MDHEN and SYDVKM. Trimming took 6 bases from V and 4 from J, leaving 15 bases between them. The CDR3 totals 14 residues. The CDR3 bases are TGTGCCAGCAGCAAATCAGATCTTTCCTATGGCTACACCTTC. Translation: CASSKSDLSYGYTF.

This sequence joins TRBV28 and TRBJ1-2, with TRBD1 identical over 9 bases. This CDR3 contains 16 residues. Germline CDR1 MDHEN, CDR2 SYDVKM. V trimming: 1 base; J trimming: 7 bases; junction bases outside the gene matches: 10. The CDR3 DNA reads as TGTGCCAGCAGTTTATTGGGACAGGGCTATCGAGGTGGCTACACCTTC. Translated, it gives CASSLLGQGYRGGYTF.

V usage is TRBV27 and J usage is TRBJ1-5, with 8 bases fitting TRBD1. The CDR3 has 14 residues. CDR1 is MNHEY, CDR2 SMNVEV, per germline (reference sequence). With 5 bases clipped from V and 4 bases from J, the junction kept 4 bases outside the gene matches. The CDR3 region is CASSTRTGNQPQHF. CDR3 DNA sequence: TGTGCCAGCAGTACCCGGACAGGGAATCAGCCCCAGCATTTT.

The chain carries TRBV11-2 and TRBJ2-7; maybe TRBD1 (6 bases). V was cut by 3 bases and J by 6 bases, with 9 bases left in between. The CDR3 length is 12 residues. CDR1 SGHAT and CDR2 FQNNGV come from the germline V gene. For the CDR3, the DNA is TGTGCCAGCAGCTTCACAGGGAGCGAGCAGTACTTC. Residues: CASSFTGSEQYF.

The gene calls are TRBV6-5 and TRBJ2-7; 7 positions agree with TRBD1. The germline gives CDR1 MNHEY, CDR2 SVGAGI. This CDR3 has 14 amino acids. The V segment lost 6 bases and the J segment 2 bases; nucleotides outside the gene matches: 7. CDR3 region: CASRPTGFTYEQYF. CDR3 DNA sequence: TGTGCCAGCAGGCCGACAGGGTTTACCTACGAGCAGTACTTC.

The chain recombines TRBV28 with TRBJ1-6; 7 nucleotides match TRBD1. The CDR3 runs 16 residues. After removal of 3 bases from V and 7 bases from J, the junction contained 9 bases not matched to a gene. In germline, CDR1 is MDHEN, CDR2 SYDVKM. The CDR3 DNA follows: TGTGCCAGCAGTTTTAACAGGGGACTTTCGAATTCACCCCTCCACTTT. Translating gives CASSFNRGLSNSPLHF.

This sequence joins TRBV10-2 and TRBJ2-7; perhaps TRBD2 as D (5 bases). Between the trimmed V and J ends, which lost 4 bases and 3 bases, there was a span of 13 bases. The germline gives CDR1 WSHSY, CDR2 SAAADI. The CDR3 spans 14 residues. For the CDR3, the DNA is TGCGCCAGCAGTGGGACTCTTCTATTCTACGAGCAGTACTTC. Its protein product is CASSGTLLFYEQYF.

The chain is built from TRBV11-2 and TRBJ2-7, with D maybe TRBD1 (5 bases). Trimming stripped 5 bases from V and 3 bases from J, with 8 bases between. CDR3 size: 12 residues. In germline, CDR1 is SGHAT, CDR2 FQNNGV. The CDR3, as DNA: TGTGCCAGCAGCCAAGGGGACTACGAGCAGTACTTC. It specifies CASSQGDYEQYF.

The rearrangement joins TRBV5-4 to TRBJ2-5, with 8 positions matching TRBD2. The assigned J gene may be wrong: the sequence end matches TRBJ2-7 better. CDR1 SGHNT and CDR2 YYREEE come from the germline V gene (reference sequence). The CDR3 is 14 residues long. The CDR3 spells CASRPGRASYEQYF. CDR3 nucleotides: TGTGCCAGCCGCCCCGGGAGGGCCTCCTACGAGCAGTACTTC.

This chain uses TRBV5-1 with TRBJ2-5; weak D call: TRBD1 (5 bases). There are 13 residues in the CDR3. V lost 0 bases to trimming and J lost 3 bases, with 6 bases between them. Germline values: CDR1 SGHRS, CDR2 YFSETQ. CDR3 coding DNA: TGCGCCAGCAGCTTGGACAGGAAAGAGACCCAGTACTTC. The encoded protein is CASSLDRKETQYF.

This chain uses TRBV6-1 with TRBJ2-1; D gene ambiguous. Germline values: CDR1 MNHNS, CDR2 SASEGT. Trimming removed 1 base from V and 10 bases from J, with 17 bases in between. The CDR3 covers 15 residues. CDR3 amino acids: CASSEVDSSLKEQFF. The DNA for the CDR3 is TGTGCCAGCAGTGAAGTGGATAGCAGCTTGAAGGAGCAGTTCTTC.

The rearrangement links TRBV10-3 to TRBJ2-1, with 10 bases that match TRBD2. The CDR3 runs 14 residues. Trimming at V came to 2 bases and at J to 10 bases, leaving 5 bases not matched to a gene. Germline lookup yields CDR1 ENHRY and CDR2 SYGVKD. The DNA of the CDR3 is TGTGCCATCAGTGAGGAAATGGGACTAGCGGAGCAGTTCTTC. This encodes CAISEEMGLAEQFF.

This clone was seen once. The chain employs TRBV5-4 and TRBJ1-1; 11 bases map to TRBD1. Germline V gene sequence: CDR1 SGHNT, CDR2 YYREEE (reference sequence). J gave up 11 bases and V 0 bases, and 6 bases lay outside the gene matches. CDR3 length: 14 residues. CDR3 DNA: TGTGCCAGCAGCTTGGAGCCAGGACAGGGGGCGGCTTTCTTT. Protein: CASSLEPGQGAAFF.

V usage is TRBV19 and J usage is TRBJ1-2, with 8 bases that match TRBD1. CDR3 length equals 15 residues. Unmatched junction bases numbered 6, after V lost 3 bases and J lost 3 bases. Looked up from germline, CDR1 is LNHDA and CDR2 is SQIVND (reference sequence). The CDR3 bases are TGTGCCAGTAGTATCAGGACAGGGCCCCACTATGGCTACACCTTC. It specifies CASSIRTGPHYGYTF.